A single sample gave rise to the 18 T cell receptor beta chains below, sequenced in a study of cytomegalovirus exposure and HLA in healthy donors. Measured with immunoSEQ multiplex PCR; TCRdb has only the in-frame clones, and not every one. The sample includes over 200,000 clones, 70% to 90% of them seen just once. Input material: PBMCs. These receptors were collected from a woman between 18 and 30 years old in good health and CMV-seronegative.

The sample holds a few counts of this clone. The chain couples TRBV7-6 to TRBJ2-7; 7 bases match TRBD2. Germline assignment: CDR1 SGHVS and CDR2 FNYEAQ. This CDR3 has 18 amino acids. Trimming took 0 bases from V and 0 from J; bases not matched to a gene: 11. CDR3 sequence reads: CASSLAAGRAANSYEQYF. The DNA of the CDR3 is TGTGCCAGCAGCTTAGCGGCAGGGAGGGCCGCCAACTCCTACGAGCAGTACTTC.

The chain recombines TRBV7-6 with TRBJ2-3, with a possible D match to TRBD1 (5 bases). Trimming shortened V by 1 base and J by 3 bases, and 8 bases separated the two germline ends. CDR1 and CDR2 from the germline V gene are SGHVS and FNYEAQ. The CDR3 length is 14 residues. Here the CDR3 reads CASSLGGATDTQYF. The CDR3 nucleotides read TGTGCCAGCAGCTTAGGGGGCGCGACAGATACGCAGTATTTT.

The V call is TRBV27, the J call TRBJ2-2; TRBD2 matches 9 bases. The V gene end was trimmed by 0 bases and the J gene end by 7 bases; junction bases not matched to a gene: 6. The CDR3 runs 16 residues. Germline V lookup: CDR1 MNHEY, CDR2 SMNVEV (reference sequence). The CDR3 reads CASSLSAGGPIGELFF. The CDR3, as DNA: TGTGCCAGCAGTTTATCCGCGGGAGGGCCTATCGGGGAGCTGTTTTTT.

V usage is TRBV5-6 and J usage is TRBJ2-1; TRBD1 matches at 11 bases. This CDR3 region has 16 residues. Germline V CDR1 and CDR2: SGHDT, YYEEEE. The J segment lost 10 bases and the V segment lost 3 bases, leaving 12 bases of the junction unmatched. CDR3 protein: CASSSIRDRGSWEQFF. CDR3 sequence (DNA): TGTGCCAGCAGCTCGATCCGGGACAGGGGGTCGTGGGAGCAGTTCTTC.

The chain employs TRBV29-1 and TRBJ2-1; 10 bases align to TRBD2. V was pared by 1 base and J by 4 bases, with 7 bases of the junction left unmatched. There are 16 residues in the CDR3. Germline V gene lookup returns CDR1 SQVTM and CDR2 ANQGSEA. The CDR3 DNA is TGCAGCGTTGAAGGGCTAGCGGGAGTAGAGTACAATGAGCAGTTCTTC. As protein: CSVEGLAGVEYNEQFF.

The chain employs TRBV7-8 and TRBJ2-7, with 10 bases identical to TRBD2. V trimming: 1 base; J trimming: 6 bases; junction bases outside the gene matches: 15. The CDR3 loop spans 18 amino acids. The germline CDR1 and CDR2 sequences are SGHVS and FQNEAQ. The CDR3 DNA is TGTGCCAGCAGCTTAGTTCAAGCTAGCGGGAGTTACTTCGGCGAGCAGTACTTC. As protein: CASSLVQASGSYFGEQYF.

The V and J genes are TRBV6-6 and TRBJ1-1; D may be TRBD1 (6 bases). CDR1 and CDR2 from the germline V gene are MNHNY and SVGAGI (reference sequence). With 5 bases removed from V and 1 base from J, the gap between germline ends came to 11 bases. The CDR3 extends over 14 amino acids. The chain's CDR3 is CASSRDTRNTEAFF. The CDR3 DNA follows: TGTGCCAGCAGTCGGGACACCCGGAACACTGAAGCTTTCTTT.

The DNA for the CDR3 is TGTGCCAGCAGTGAGACAGGGATGTTGGACACTGAAGCTTTCTTT. Its protein product is CASSETGMLDTEAFF. V and J are TRBV2 and TRBJ1-1, with 7 bases aligning to TRBD1. V lost 3 bases and J lost 3; bases outside the gene matches: 7. Germline V CDR1 and CDR2: SNHLY, FYNNEI. This CDR3 is 15 amino acids long.

The chain's CDR3 is CASSVTQGTNEKLFF. CDR3 sequence (DNA): TGTGCCAGCAGCGTCACACAGGGTACTAATGAAAAACTGTTTTTT. The chain is built from TRBV9 and TRBJ1-4; the D gene is possibly TRBD1 (6 bases). The length of the CDR3 is 15 residues. Trimming stripped 2 bases from V and 2 bases from J, with 10 bases between. Germline values: CDR1 SGDLS, CDR2 YYNGEE.

The chain links TRBV28 to TRBJ1-5, with TRBD1 as a possible D gene (6 bases). Germline V lookup: CDR1 MDHEN, CDR2 SYDVKM. Deletions cut 2 bases from V and 0 bases from J, with 11 bases between. The CDR3 is 16 residues long. For the CDR3, the DNA is TGTGCCAGCAGTTTAAAAGGGGGTTATAGCAATCAGCCCCAGCATTTT. This gives the protein CASSLKGGYSNQPQHF.

This clone was observed once. The V and J genes are TRBV27 and TRBJ2-5; 8 bases fit TRBD2. Germline-derived CDR1 and CDR2 are MNHEY and SMNVEV (reference sequence). CDR3 length equals 18 residues. V trimming: 0 bases; J trimming: 5 bases; junction bases outside the gene matches: 14. The CDR3 spells CASSLSGRGASVGETQYF. CDR3 DNA: TGTGCCAGCAGTTTATCTGGGCGGGGGGCTAGCGTAGGCGAGACCCAGTACTTC.

The chain has TRBV6-5 and TRBJ2-5; perhaps TRBD2 as D (6 bases). Germline V gives CDR1 MNHEY, CDR2 SVGAGI. The V gene lost 5 bases and the J gene lost 5 bases, with 12 bases spanning the gap. This CDR3 spans 13 amino acids. The DNA of the CDR3 is TGTGCCAGCAGTGATTCAAGCGGGGAGACCCAGTACTTC. Residues: CASSDSSGETQYF.

This chain connects TRBV2 to TRBJ2-4; D is undetermined. The V and J ends lost 6 bases and 6 bases respectively, with 9 bases between them. This CDR3 is built from 12 residues. Germline loops: CDR1 SNHLY, CDR2 FYNNEI. CDR3 region: CASSRAGNIQYF. The CDR3 DNA reads TGTGCCAGCAGCCGAGCAGGAAACATTCAGTACTTC. Drawing the rest from reference TRBV2 and TRBJ2-4, the complete variable domain is EPEVTQTPSHQVTQMGQEVILRCVPISNHLYFYWYRQILGQKVEFLVSFYNNEISEKSEIFDDQFSVERPDGSNFTLKIRSTKLEDSAMYFCASSRAGNIQYFGAGTRLSVL.

The CDR3 DNA reads as TGTGCCAGCTCGAGGGAGGGCTCCTACAATGAGCAGTTCTTC. The encoded protein is CASSREGSYNEQFF. This chain connects TRBV9 to TRBJ2-1; 7 bases match TRBD2. CDR3 length: 14 residues. V shed 7 bases and J 0 bases; nucleotides not matched to a gene: 4. Germline V lookup: CDR1 SGDLS, CDR2 YYNGEE.

The chain combines TRBV2 with TRBJ1-1, with a tentative D call TRBD1 (5 bases). V lost 3 bases and J 5 bases, leaving 19 bases between the germline ends. This CDR3 comprises 16 residues. Per the germline V gene, CDR1 is SNHLY and CDR2 is FYNNEI. The CDR3: CASSDYGRGTGTEAFF. CDR3 in DNA: TGTGCCAGCAGTGATTATGGACGGGGGACTGGAACTGAAGCTTTCTTT.

The chain couples TRBV7-2 to TRBJ2-1, with 8 bases identical to TRBD1. The CDR3 covers 15 residues. Trimming removed 4 bases from V and 4 bases from J; junction bases left unmatched: 6. CDR1 SGHTA and CDR2 FQGNSA come from the germline V gene. The CDR3 is CASSYGTGDYNEQFF. The CDR3 DNA follows: TGTGCCAGCAGCTATGGGACAGGCGATTACAATGAGCAGTTCTTC.

The chain joins TRBV29-1 to TRBJ2-7; 8 nucleotides agree with TRBD2. The trim removed 6 bases at V and 4 bases at J, leaving 11 bases unmatched. The CDR3 sequence is 14 residues long. Looked up from germline, CDR1 is SQVTM and CDR2 is ANQGSEA. The CDR3 loop is CSVAGSGRRYEQYF. CDR3 nucleotide sequence: TGCAGCGTCGCGGGGAGCGGGAGAAGGTACGAGCAGTACTTC.

The CDR3 loop is CASRSEGLNNEQFF. The CDR3 nucleotides read TGTGCCAGCAGGAGTGAGGGTCTAAACAATGAGCAGTTCTTC. This chain uses TRBV2 with TRBJ2-1, with a weak D call TRBD2 (5 bases). Germline V gives CDR1 SNHLY, CDR2 FYNNEI. This CDR3 is 14 amino acids long. V gave up 6 bases and J gave up 5 bases, with 14 bases separating them.